The 22 T cell receptor beta chains presented below share a single source sample, sequenced in a study of response to subunit inactivated influenza vaccine. TCRdb reprocessed the RT-PCR reads with MiXCR, giving one entry per CDR3 protein. This sample carries hundreds of thousands of distinct CDR3 sequences, approximately 7.6% of them seen once, and the ten largest clones take 10% to 15%. The sample here was PBMCs from blood, taken less than 30 months after vaccination. These receptors were taken from a man between 50 and 75 years old who received an inactivated influenza vaccine.

The chain links TRBV4-3 to TRBJ1-1; no definite D call. CDR1 and CDR2 (germline): LGHNA, YSLEER. V lost 0 bases to trimming and J lost 10 bases, with 12 bases between them. The length of the CDR3 is 13 residues. The CDR3 loop is CASSQDEGGGAFF. The CDR3 DNA sequence: TGCGCCAGCAGCCAAGACGAGGGCGGAGGAGCTTTCTTT.

This clonotype was found a few times. V usage is TRBV11-2 and J usage is TRBJ2-5; 15 bases align to TRBD2. The CDR3 has 16 residues. J gave up 6 bases and V 0 bases, and 2 bases lay outside the gene matches. Germline CDR1 is SGHAT and CDR2 is FQNNGV. CDR3 sequence reads: CASSLEGLAGGKTQYF. CDR3 DNA: TGTGCCAGCAGCTTAGAGGGACTAGCGGGGGGAAAGACCCAGTACTTC. The whole variable domain, filled in from reference TRBV11-2 and TRBJ2-5, reads EAGVAQSPRYKIIEKRQSVAFWCNPISGHATLYWYQQILGQGPKLLIQFQNNGVVDDSQLPKDRFSAERLKGVDSTLKIQPAKLEDSAVYLCASSLEGLAGGKTQYFGPGTRLLVL.

This clonotype was seen only a few times. J is TRBJ2-2 and V is TRBV9; no clear D. The CDR3 extends over 15 amino acids. V dropped 4 bases and J dropped 4 bases, with 14 bases sitting between them. CDR1 and CDR2 (germline): SGDLS, YYNGEE. The DNA for the CDR3 is TGTGCCAGCAGCCCCGGGCAGCGATCCACCGGGGAGCTGTTTTTT. Translated, it gives CASSPGQRSTGELFF.

V is TRBV20-1 and J is TRBJ1-2; D gene uncertain. V lost 2 bases to trimming and J lost 6 bases, with 7 bases between them. CDR3 length: 11 residues. CDR1 is DFQATT, CDR2 SNEGSKA, per germline (reference sequence). CDR3: CSARTPNGYTF. The CDR3, as DNA: TGCAGTGCTAGAACACCTAATGGCTACACCTTC.

This clonotype was seen ten or more times. V is TRBV28 and J is TRBJ2-7, with a tentative D call TRBD1 (6 bases). Germline V gives CDR1 MDHEN, CDR2 SYDVKM. There are 14 residues in the CDR3. Trimming stripped 8 bases from V and 9 bases from J, with 23 bases between. This CDR3 is CASQKTGASLGQYF. The CDR3 DNA is TGTGCCAGCCAAAAGACAGGAGCGTCCTTAGGGCAGTACTTC.

The DNA for the CDR3 is TGTGCCAGCAGTACCGGGGGGATATACGAGCAGTACTTC. It yields the protein CASSTGGIYEQYF. V usage is TRBV6-2 or TRBV6-3 and J usage is TRBJ2-7, with 7 bases lining up with TRBD2. J was trimmed by 4 bases and V by 5 bases; bases with no gene match: 5. The CDR3 runs to 13 residues. The germline V gene encodes CDR1 MNHEY and CDR2 SVGEGT.

This chain connects TRBV4-3 to TRBJ1-1; 9 nucleotides line up with TRBD1. CDR1 is LGHNA and CDR2 is YSLEER in the germline V gene. The CDR3 has 15 amino acids. Losses at the gene ends were 4 bases for V and 0 bases for J; bases not matched to a gene: 3. The CDR3 nucleotides are TGCGCCAGCAGCCGGGACAGGGCCATGAACACTGAAGCTTTCTTT. Protein sequence: CASSRDRAMNTEAFF.

The table lists this clonotype with a few counts. The V gene is TRBV20-1, the J gene TRBJ1-1; D uncertain. Germline V gene sequence: CDR1 DFQATT, CDR2 SNEGSKA (reference sequence). This CDR3 has 14 residues. V was cut by 1 base and J by 2 bases, with 11 bases left in between. The CDR3 sequence: CSARGTLRNTEAFF. In nucleotides, the CDR3 is TGCAGTGCTAGAGGTACGCTACGAAACACTGAAGCTTTCTTT.

This clonotype was detected many times. The chain combines TRBV3-1 with TRBJ2-2; no clear D. CDR3 length: 14 amino acids. Germline V lookup: CDR1 LGHDT, CDR2 YNNKEL (reference sequence). Trimming cost V 2 bases and J 7 bases, with 11 bases left between them. The CDR3 sequence is CASSQNQPSGELFF. In DNA form, the CDR3 reads TGTGCCAGCAGCCAAAATCAGCCCAGCGGGGAGCTGTTTTTT.

The chain has TRBV18 and TRBJ2-5; the match to TRBD1 covers 10 bases. V dropped 3 bases and J dropped 3; count of bases not matched to a gene: 4. This CDR3 has 15 amino acids. Germline V gives CDR1 KGHSH, CDR2 LQKENI. The CDR3 DNA follows: TGTGCCAGCTCACCGCTGGACAGGGGGAAAGAGACCCAGTACTTC. Protein: CASSPLDRGKETQYF.

This clonotype came up a few times. The V gene is TRBV20-1, the J gene TRBJ2-7; possible D gene TRBD1, 8 bases. V gave up 6 bases and J gave up 4 bases, with 19 bases separating them. Germline V gene sequence: CDR1 DFQATT, CDR2 SNEGSKA (reference sequence). This CDR3 comprises 14 residues. Written as DNA, the CDR3 is TGCAGTGCCGGACCTTTACAGGGGGGGTACGAGCAGTACTTC. Amino acids: CSAGPLQGGYEQYF.

This chain connects TRBV29-1 to TRBJ2-7; 9 bases are a match to TRBD1. J was trimmed by 5 bases and V by 2 bases; bases with no gene match: 10. The CDR3 spans 15 residues. CDR1 is SQVTM, CDR2 ANQGSEA, per germline. As DNA, the CDR3 is TGCAGCGTTGAAAGGGCCGGGACAGGGAGGAACGAGCAGTACTTC. This translates into CSVERAGTGRNEQYF.

This clonotype was counted a single time. J is TRBJ2-7 and V is TRBV12-3 or TRBV12-4, with D perhaps matching TRBD2 (6 bases). This CDR3 is built from 14 residues. Trimming left V 1 base short and J 5 bases short, with 12 bases between. CDR3 DNA: TGTGCCAGCAGTTTAGGTCGTAGCGGACACGAGCAGTACTTC. It specifies CASSLGRSGHEQYF.

This clonotype was observed a handful of times. The chain joins TRBV24-1 to TRBJ2-2, with 7 bases lining up with TRBD2. The CDR3 extends over 17 amino acids. Germline CDR1 reads KGHDR; CDR2 reads SFDVKD. Germline trimming cut 3 bases from V and 1 base from J; bases unmatched to any gene: 7. DNA of the CDR3: TGTGCCACCAGTGATCCGGGGGGAACAGGGAACACCGGGGAGCTGTTTTTT. Amino acids: CATSDPGGTGNTGELFF.

The chain couples TRBV28 to TRBJ2-4; 9 bases are a match to TRBD2. CDR1 MDHEN and CDR2 SYDVKM come from the germline V gene. V lost 6 bases to trimming and J lost 1 base; unmatched junction nucleotides: 7. CDR3 length: 16 amino acids. The CDR3 protein is CASSIPSGKAKNIQYF. The CDR3 DNA is TGTGCCAGCAGCATTCCTAGCGGGAAGGCCAAAAACATTCAGTACTTC.

This clonotype was detected many times. The CDR3 here is CSVYRGSGVNQPQHF. The DNA of the CDR3 is TGCAGTGTATACCGAGGGTCTGGGGTCAATCAGCCCCAGCATTTT. The rearrangement uses TRBV20-1 and TRBJ1-5; no definite D call. Germline V gene sequence: CDR1 DFQATT, CDR2 SNEGSKA (reference sequence). Trimming removed 7 bases from V and 3 bases from J, with 19 bases in between. The CDR3 has 15 amino acids.

This clonotype has a handful of counts. The gene calls are TRBV6-2 or TRBV6-3 and TRBJ2-1; tentatively, D is TRBD2 (5 bases). This CDR3 is built from 14 residues. The V gene's germline CDR1 is MNHEY and CDR2 SVGEGT. Trimming left V 7 bases short and J 0 bases short, with 10 bases between. The CDR3 loop reads CASTKTSSYNEQFF. CDR3 coding DNA: TGTGCCAGCACCAAAACTAGCTCCTACAATGAGCAGTTCTTC.

In its sample, this clonotype was seen many times. The chain joins TRBV12-3 or TRBV12-4 to TRBJ1-2, with no clear D. V lost 6 bases and J 4 bases, leaving 6 bases between the germline ends. The CDR3 has 11 amino acids. The CDR3 nucleotides are TGTGCCAGCAGGAGAGGCTATGGCTACACCTTC. Protein product: CASRRGYGYTF.

The chain links TRBV9 to TRBJ1-2; TRBD1 agrees at 9 bases. The CDR3 consists of 14 residues. Losses at the gene ends were 3 bases for V and 6 bases for J; bases not matched to a gene: 6. Germline values: CDR1 SGDLS, CDR2 YYNGEE. CDR3 bases: TGTGCCAGCAGCGAACAGGGGGCGAAGGATGGCTACACCTTC. This codes for CASSEQGAKDGYTF.

This clonotype was picked up a small number of times. V gene TRBV2 combines with J gene TRBJ2-3, with D maybe TRBD2 (5 bases). The CDR3 length is 12 residues. From germline, CDR1 is SNHLY and CDR2 FYNNEI. Trimming took 6 bases from V and 6 from J, leaving 10 bases between them. DNA for the CDR3: TGTGCCAGCAGGGAGGACCGGGATACGCAGTATTTT. Translation gives CASREDRDTQYF.

CDR3 in amino acids: CASSTTARETQYF. CDR3 sequence (DNA): TGCGCCAGCAGCACCACAGCTCGGGAGACCCAGTACTTC. The V gene is TRBV5-1, the J gene TRBJ2-5; no clear D. This CDR3 has 13 residues. Germline CDR1 and CDR2: SGHRS and YFSETQ. Trimming took 4 bases from V and 5 from J, leaving 12 bases between them.

The DNA for the CDR3 is TGTGCCTGGAGTGGTAGACTTGTAGCCCCGGAAGATGCGCTGGATACGCAGTATTTT. It translates to CAWSGRLVAPEDALDTQYF. V gene TRBV30 combines with J gene TRBJ2-3; D call uncertain. The CDR3 spans 19 residues. V lost 1 base to trimming and J lost 6 bases, with 29 bases between them. Per the germline V gene, CDR1 is GTSNPN and CDR2 is SVGIG (reference sequence).